This T cell receptor (beta chain) was sequenced in a study of shared clonotypes between healthy human individuals. Study information: Per donor, CD8 memory used one plate, CD8 naive used two, CD4 memory used three and CD4 naive used three. The study, taken as a whole, reports: Non-shared clonotypes had lower generation probabilities than clonotypes shared by all four sorted-subset donors.

Replicate PCRs from sorted subsets contained around 190 ng DNA, which is roughly 30,000 T cell genomes. The protocol was immunoSEQ multiplex PCR, while the TCRdb copy is restricted to in-frame clones and leaves out a portion. The table records about 1 million clones, approximately 70% of them present only once. As regards this clone: What it recognizes is unknown.

The V gene lost 4 bases and the J gene lost 0 bases, with 16 bases spanning the gap. Per the germline V gene, CDR1 is SQVTM and CDR2 is ANQGSEA. The CDR3 loop spans 16 amino acids. The receptor was isolated from a man aged 18 to 30 in good health. Sequencing was performed on memory CD4+ T cells sorted from blood. Subset: CD45RA-negative fraction. This chain uses TRBV29-1 with TRBJ2-1; possibly TRBD2 for D (6 bases). For the CDR3, the DNA is TGCAGCGTTGCGGAGCGGGTCTTGAGCTCCTACAATGAGCAGTTCTTC. Translating it yields CSVAERVLSSYNEQFF.